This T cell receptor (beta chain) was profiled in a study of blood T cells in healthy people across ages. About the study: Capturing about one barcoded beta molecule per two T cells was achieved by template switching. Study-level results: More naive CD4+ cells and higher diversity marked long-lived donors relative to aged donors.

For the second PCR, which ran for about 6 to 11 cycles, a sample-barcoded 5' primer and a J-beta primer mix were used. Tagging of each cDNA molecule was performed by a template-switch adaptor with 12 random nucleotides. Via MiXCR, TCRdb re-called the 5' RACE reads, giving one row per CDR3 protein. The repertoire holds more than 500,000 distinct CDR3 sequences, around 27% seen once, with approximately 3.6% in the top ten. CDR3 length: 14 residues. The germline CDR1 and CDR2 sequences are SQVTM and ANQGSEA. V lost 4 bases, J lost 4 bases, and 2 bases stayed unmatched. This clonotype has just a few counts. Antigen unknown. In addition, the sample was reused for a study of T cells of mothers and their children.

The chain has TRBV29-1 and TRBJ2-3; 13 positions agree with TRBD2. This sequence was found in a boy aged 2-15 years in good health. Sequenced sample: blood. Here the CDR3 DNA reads TGCAGCGTTGCACTAGCGGGGGGGCCAGATACGCAGTATTTT. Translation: CSVALAGGPDTQYF.